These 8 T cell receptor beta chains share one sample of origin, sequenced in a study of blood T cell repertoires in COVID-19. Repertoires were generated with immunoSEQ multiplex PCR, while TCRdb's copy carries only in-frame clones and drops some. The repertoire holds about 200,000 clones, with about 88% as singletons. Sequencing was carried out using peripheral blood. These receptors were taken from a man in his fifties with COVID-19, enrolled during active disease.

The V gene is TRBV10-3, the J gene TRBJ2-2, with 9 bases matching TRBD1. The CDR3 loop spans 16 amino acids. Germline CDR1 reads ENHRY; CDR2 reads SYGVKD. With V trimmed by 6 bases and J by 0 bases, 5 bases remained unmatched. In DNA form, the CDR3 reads TGTGCCATCAGCCGGGACAGGGCACCGAACACCGGGGAGCTGTTTTTT. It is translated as CAISRDRAPNTGELFF.

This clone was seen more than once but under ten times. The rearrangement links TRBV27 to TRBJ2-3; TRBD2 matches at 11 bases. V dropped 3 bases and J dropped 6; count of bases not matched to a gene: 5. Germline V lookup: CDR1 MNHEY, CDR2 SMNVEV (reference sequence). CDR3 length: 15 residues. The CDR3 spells CASSFSGGAADTQYF. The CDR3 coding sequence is TGTGCCAGCAGTTTTAGCGGGGGGGCCGCCGATACGCAGTATTTT.

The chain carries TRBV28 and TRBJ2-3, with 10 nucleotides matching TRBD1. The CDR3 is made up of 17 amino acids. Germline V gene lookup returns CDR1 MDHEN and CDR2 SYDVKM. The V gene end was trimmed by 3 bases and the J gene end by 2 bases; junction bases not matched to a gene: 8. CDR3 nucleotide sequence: TGTGCCAGCAGTTTGCCGGGAGGGACAGGGGACACAGATACGCAGTATTTT. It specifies CASSLPGGTGDTDTQYF.

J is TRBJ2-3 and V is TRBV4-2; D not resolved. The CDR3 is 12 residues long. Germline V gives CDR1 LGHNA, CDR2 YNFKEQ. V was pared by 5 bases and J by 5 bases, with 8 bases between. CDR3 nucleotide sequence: TGTGCCAGCAGCTACCACGGAGATACGCAGTATTTT. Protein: CASSYHGDTQYF.

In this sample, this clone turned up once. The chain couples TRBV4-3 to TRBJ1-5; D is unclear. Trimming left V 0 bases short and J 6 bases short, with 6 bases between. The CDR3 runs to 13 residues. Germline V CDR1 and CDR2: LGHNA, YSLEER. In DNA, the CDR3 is TGCGCCAGCAGCCAAGACATCGGTCAGCCCCAGCATTTT. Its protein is CASSQDIGQPQHF.

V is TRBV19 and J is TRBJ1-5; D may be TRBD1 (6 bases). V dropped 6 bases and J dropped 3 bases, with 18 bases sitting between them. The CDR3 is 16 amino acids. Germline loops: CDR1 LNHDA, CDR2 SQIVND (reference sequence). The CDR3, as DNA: TGTGCCAGTAGAAAAGGGGGGGGCTTCGACAATCAGCCCCAGCATTTT. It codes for CASRKGGGFDNQPQHF.

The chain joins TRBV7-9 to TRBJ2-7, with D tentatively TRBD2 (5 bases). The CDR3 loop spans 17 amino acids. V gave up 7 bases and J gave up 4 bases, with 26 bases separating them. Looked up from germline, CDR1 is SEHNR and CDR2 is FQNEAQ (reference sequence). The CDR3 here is CASTAGAGTVSYYEQYF. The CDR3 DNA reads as TGTGCCAGCACCGCGGGTGCAGGTACAGTTTCCTATTACGAGCAGTACTTC.

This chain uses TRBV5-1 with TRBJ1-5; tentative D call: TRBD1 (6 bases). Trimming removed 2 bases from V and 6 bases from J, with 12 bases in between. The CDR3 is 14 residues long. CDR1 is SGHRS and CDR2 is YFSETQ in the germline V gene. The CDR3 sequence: CASSFWDKIQPQHF. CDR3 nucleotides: TGCGCCAGCAGCTTCTGGGACAAAATTCAGCCCCAGCATTTT.